The clone carrying this T cell receptor beta chain was seen ten or more times. The TCR beta CDR3 regions underwent amplification using RNA transcripts as the source. When the TCR CDR3 underwent first-round RT-PCR, the HTBI primer set was used. TCRdb reprocessed the multiplex PCR reads with MiXCR, giving one entry per CDR3 protein. The sample carries about 420,000 distinct CDR3 sequences, approximately 15% recorded once. The ends were cut back, 5 bases at V and 0 bases at J, with 7 bases in the middle. The CDR3 has 12 amino acids. Germline loops: CDR1 DFQATT, CDR2 SNEGSKA (reference sequence). This sample was included in a study of T cells in Graves' hyperthyroidism and ophthalmopathy.

The TCR comes from a woman younger than 35 with Graves' hyperthyroidism. Sequenced sample: blood. V and J are TRBV20-1 and TRBJ1-1; no reliable D call. This chain's CDR3 is CSAAYMNTEAFF. CDR3 sequence (DNA): TGCAGTGCTGCGTATATGAACACTGAAGCTTTCTTT.